This is a list of T cell receptor beta chains from one sample in a study of shared clonotypes between healthy human individuals. The table came from immunoSEQ multiplex PCR; TCRdb's copy has only in-frame clones and leaves some out. This table has 850,000 to 1,100,000 clones, 70% to 85% appearing once. Sequences were obtained from memory CD4+ T cells from PBMCs. Receptor source: a man aged 18 to 30 in good health. Some clones in this sample may be carry-over from other donors' samples. The CDR3 runs from the conserved cysteine through the conserved F or W. D genes are given only for firm matches. A clone size is listed for some rows: how often the clone was seen (once, few, many), or a class if it is expanded.

CASSWTSGSEQYF	TGTGCCAGCAGCTGGACTAGCGGGAGCGAGCAGTACTTC	TRBV7-2	TRBD2	TRBJ2-7	few
CASQGQGANYEQYF	TGTGCCAGCCAGGGCCAGGGGGCTAACTACGAGCAGTACTTC	TRBV28	TRBD1	TRBJ2-7	-
CASSYESYNEQFF	TGTGCCAGCAGCTACGAGTCCTACAATGAGCAGTTCTTC	TRBV11-2	-	TRBJ2-1	-
CASSEEALSEAFF	TGTGCCAGCAGTGAGGAGGCTCTGTCGGAAGCTTTCTTT	TRBV2	-	TRBJ1-1	-
CASSRWTGINYGYTF	TGTGCCAGCAGCCGGTGGACAGGGATTAACTATGGCTACACCTTC	TRBV5-6	TRBD1	TRBJ1-2	-
CASSLPGQGADTEAFF	TGTGCCAGCAGTTTGCCGGGACAGGGGGCGGACACTGAAGCTTTCTTT	TRBV28	TRBD1	TRBJ1-1	-
CASSPPIQGPNTEAFF	TGTGCCAGCTCACCACCAATTCAGGGGCCGAACACTGAAGCTTTCTTT	TRBV18	-	TRBJ1-1	-
CAISGAGPRYEQYF	TGTGCCATCAGTGGGGCTGGCCCCCGATACGAGCAGTACTTC	TRBV10-3	-	TRBJ2-7	-
CASSQPPLSYEQYF	TGCGCCAGCAGCCAGCCCCCCTTGTCCTACGAGCAGTACTTC	TRBV4-1	-	TRBJ2-7	-
CSVDEGKRNIQYF	TGCAGCGTTGATGAAGGGAAACGGAACATTCAGTACTTC	TRBV29-1	-	TRBJ2-4	-
CASSLNGNQPQHF	TGTGCCAGCAGTCTCAATGGGAATCAGCCCCAGCATTTT	TRBV2	-	TRBJ1-5	once
CASSLPGGGGEKLFF	TGTGCCAGTAGTCTTCCCGGTGGTGGCGGAGAAAAACTGTTTTTT	TRBV19	-	TRBJ1-4	-
CASSGLAGGQETQYF	TGTGCCAGCAGCGGACTAGCGGGAGGGCAGGAGACCCAGTACTTC	TRBV9	TRBD2	TRBJ2-5	-
CASGRGSRGQETQYF	TGTGCTAGTGGGCGGGGGAGCCGGGGGCAAGAGACCCAGTACTTC	TRBV12-5	TRBD2	TRBJ2-5	-
CAWTGPNYGYTF	TGTGCCTGGACGGGGCCGAACTATGGCTACACCTTC	TRBV30	-	TRBJ1-2	-
CASSEVGGGYEQYF	TGTGCCAGCAGTGAAGTAGGTGGAGGGTACGAGCAGTACTTC	TRBV6-1	-	TRBJ2-7	-
CASSLWHMNTEAFF	TGTGCCAGCAGTTTATGGCACATGAACACTGAAGCTTTCTTT	TRBV28	-	TRBJ1-1	once